This T cell receptor (beta chain) was retrieved from a study of OX40 agonist ivuxolimab in advanced cancers. Study outcomes and limitations: The study did not work out the antigen specificity of the expanded peripheral T cells.

The V and J ends lost 7 bases and 4 bases, in that order; junction bases with no gene match: 9. Germline CDR1 is SGHVS and CDR2 is FQNEAQ. The CDR3 covers 16 residues. Comment on this clone: The antigen remains unidentified.

Using immunoSEQ multiplex PCR, the repertoire was profiled, and TCRdb retains in-frame clones only, with some absent. Of tens of thousands of clones listed, about 85% are singletons. The sequence came from an adult with an advanced solid tumor such as melanoma, head and neck, liver or kidney cancer. The V call is TRBV7-8, the J call TRBJ2-2; 10 nucleotides align to TRBD1. Source: CD4+ or CD8+ T cells sorted from blood, taken in a trial of the OX40 agonist ivuxolimab. The CDR3 is CASTLLDRGITGELFF. The CDR3 nucleotides read TGTGCCAGCACACTGCTGGACAGGGGGATCACCGGGGAGCTGTTTTTT.